This TCR beta chain was identified in a study of cytomegalovirus exposure and HLA in healthy donors. Points from the study as a whole: In vitro checks showed that a few CMV-associated chains really do target CMV antigens.

Data came from immunoSEQ multiplex PCR; TCRdb stores just in-frame clones and leaves some out. This table holds 200,000 or so clones, over 80% found once. J lost 12 bases, V lost 1 base, and 11 bases had no gene match. Per the germline V gene, CDR1 is MGHRA and CDR2 is YSYEKL. This CDR3 has 14 amino acids. As to this clone: Its cognate antigen is unknown.

This sequence was found in a woman between 18 and 29 years old in good health and CMV-seronegative. What was sequenced was PBMCs. The chain couples TRBV4-1 to TRBJ2-7, with 8 bases matching TRBD2. This CDR3 reads CASSQVGPAGVPYF. The DNA of the CDR3 is TGCGCCAGCAGCCAAGTAGGCCCAGCGGGAGTCCCGTACTTC.